Listed below are T cell receptor beta chains from one sample, sequenced in a study of blood T cells in healthy people across ages. TCRdb recomputed calls from the 5' RACE reads with MiXCR, one row per CDR3 protein. The sample contains hundreds of thousands of distinct CDR3 sequences, 58% of which appear only once. The sample taken for sequencing was blood. Every receptor here comes from a man younger than 40 in good health. CDR3s include the opening cysteine and the closing phenylalanine or tryptophan. A D gene is named only where the DNA matches it firmly. Clone size is given for some rows only: seen once, a few or many times, or a class if the clone is expanded.

CDR3nt	CDR3aa	v_gene	abundance	j_gene	d_gene
TGTGCCAGCAGTCCTAGCTCCACAGGGGGCTACAATGAGCAGTTCTTC	CASSPSSTGGYNEQFF	TRBV12-3/TRBV12-4	-	TRBJ2-1	TRBD1
TGTGCCAGCACCGCAGGGGATGGTTTTGGCTACACCTTC	CASTAGDGFGYTF	TRBV6-2/TRBV6-3	-	TRBJ1-2	-
TGTGCCAGCAGTGGAAGACCGGGACAGGGGGCCTACGAGCAGTACTTC	CASSGRPGQGAYEQYF	TRBV25-1	-	TRBJ2-7	TRBD1
TGCAGCGTAATAACTAGCTCCTACAATGAGCAGTTCTTC	CSVITSSYNEQFF	TRBV29-1	few	TRBJ2-1	-
TGTGCCAGCAGCTTCGGAGGGCTTCCTAATGAGCAGTTCTTC	CASSFGGLPNEQFF	TRBV7-9	-	TRBJ2-1	-
TGCAGTGCCATAGCGGGAGGGTCCAGGAACAATGAGCAGTTCTTC	CSAIAGGSRNNEQFF	TRBV20-1	few	TRBJ2-1	TRBD2
TGTGCCAGCAGCTTCTCAGACAGGGGCGATACCTACGAGCAGTACTTC	CASSFSDRGDTYEQYF	TRBV9	few	TRBJ2-7	TRBD1
TGCAGTGCTAGGGGCGGACGGATAGATCAGCCCCAGCATTTT	CSARGGRIDQPQHF	TRBV20-1	-	TRBJ1-5	-
TGTGCCAGCTCAGCCGGGGGCATTGGAAACACTGAAGCTTTCTTT	CASSAGGIGNTEAFF	TRBV18	-	TRBJ1-1	-
TGTGCCAGCAGCTTTGGTAGTATGGAGACCCAGTACTTC	CASSFGSMETQYF	TRBV5-6	few	TRBJ2-5	-
TGCAGCGCCCTTCCAGGGTCTCAGGGTGCAAAACTGTTTTTT	CSALPGSQGAKLFF	TRBV29-1	-	TRBJ1-4	-
TGTGCCAGCAGCCCCCTGGGTAGCGGGGGATACAATGAGCAGTTCTTC	CASSPLGSGGYNEQFF	TRBV7-9	-	TRBJ2-1	TRBD2
TGCAGCGTAATACAGGGGCCCGTCGATTACAATAAGCAGTTCTTC	CSVIQGPVDYNKQFF	TRBV29-1	-	TRBJ2-1	TRBD1
TGTGCCAGCAGTTTGGAGGGCTTGGGGGCGAATGAGCAGTTCTTC	CASSLEGLGANEQFF	TRBV12-3/TRBV12-4	many	TRBJ2-1	-
TGTGCCAGCAGTTTAACCGGGGCTGGGGAGCTGTTTTTT	CASSLTGAGELFF	TRBV27	-	TRBJ2-2	-
TGCAGTGCTAGGGCTAGCGGGAGCTGGGGGGAGACCCAGTACTTC	CSARASGSWGETQYF	TRBV20-1	-	TRBJ2-5	TRBD2
TGTGCCAGCAGCGCGGGACTTAGTGGCTATGGCTACACCTTC	CASSAGLSGYGYTF	TRBV7-8	-	TRBJ1-2	-
TGTGCCAGCAGTGCCCGGGGGGCCCCAAACTACAATGAGCAGTTCTTC	CASSARGAPNYNEQFF	TRBV25-1	-	TRBJ2-1	-
TGCAGCGTTGGTCTAGCGGGAGCGGGGAGTGAGCAGTTCTTC	CSVGLAGAGSEQFF	TRBV29-1	-	TRBJ2-1	TRBD2
TGCGCCAGCAGCCCCTCCGCGGGGGGCTACGAGCAGTACTTC	CASSPSAGGYEQYF	TRBV4-3	-	TRBJ2-7	TRBD2
TGCAGTGCTACCCCGCGGTGGGTGGGCTACACCTTC	CSATPRWVGYTF	TRBV20-1	-	TRBJ1-2	-
TGCAGTGGCTATCTCACGGGGGGAGAGACCCAGTACTTC	CSGYLTGGETQYF	TRBV20-1	few	TRBJ2-5	TRBD2
TGTGCCAGCAGTTCAACGGGGCTAGGCGAGCAGTACTTC	CASSSTGLGEQYF	TRBV27	-	TRBJ2-7	-
TGTGCCAGCAGCTTCAGGAGCGGCCAGCCCCAGCATTTT	CASSFRSGQPQHF	TRBV7-2	-	TRBJ1-5	-
TGTGCCAGCAGCTTAGCGGAGGGAACTGAAGCTTTCTTT	CASSLAEGTEAFF	TRBV7-9	-	TRBJ1-1	-
TGTGCCAGCAGTGAGCGGGTTAAATCCTACGAGCAGTACTTC	CASSERVKSYEQYF	TRBV2	-	TRBJ2-7	-
TGTGCCAGCAGCCGCGGACTAGCGGGTCTGAAAGAGACCCAGTACTTC	CASSRGLAGLKETQYF	TRBV12-3/TRBV12-4	-	TRBJ2-5	TRBD2
TGTGCCAGCAGCCTGACTAGCGGGGTGATTGATGAGCAGTTCTTC	CASSLTSGVIDEQFF	TRBV7-6	many	TRBJ2-1	TRBD2
TGTGCCAGCAGCTTAGGAGCCGGGAGCACAGATACGCAGTATTTT	CASSLGAGSTDTQYF	TRBV13	-	TRBJ2-3	-
TGTGCCAGCAGCTCCAGGACTAGCGGGAGATATGTGCAGTTCTTC	CASSSRTSGRYVQFF	TRBV7-2	-	TRBJ2-1	TRBD2
TGTGCCAGCAGTTACCGCGGGAGGGCCGACAATGAGCAGTTCTTC	CASSYRGRADNEQFF	TRBV6-2/TRBV6-3	few	TRBJ2-1	TRBD2
TGTGCCAGCAGCAAGAGGACTGGGGGGGATACGCAGTATTTT	CASSKRTGGDTQYF	TRBV11-2	few	TRBJ2-3	-
TGTGCCAGCAGCTTAGACAGGGGGAAGGGTAGGGCAGATACGCAGTATTTT	CASSLDRGKGRADTQYF	TRBV7-6	few	TRBJ2-3	TRBD1
TGTGCCAGCAGTACGCGACAGGGGGCGGAAGAGCAGTACTTC	CASSTRQGAEEQYF	TRBV28	-	TRBJ2-7	TRBD1
TGCGCCAGCAGCTTGGCCGAAAGACTGTCATACAATGAGCAGTTCTTC	CASSLAERLSYNEQFF	TRBV5-1	-	TRBJ2-1	-
TGCAGTGCTACGCTGACAGGGCGAAGCGCTGAAGCTTTCTTT	CSATLTGRSAEAFF	TRBV20-1	-	TRBJ1-1	TRBD1
TGTGCCATCGCCCGGACTTATAATTCACCCCTCCACTTT	CAIARTYNSPLHF	TRBV10-3	-	TRBJ1-6	-
TGCAGCGTTGTACACACCAATACCTACGAGCAGTACTTC	CSVVHTNTYEQYF	TRBV29-1	-	TRBJ2-7	-
TGCAGTGCTAGAGTGGGAGACGGCTATGGCTACACCTTC	CSARVGDGYGYTF	TRBV20-1	-	TRBJ1-2	-